This TCR beta chain is drawn from a study of human T cells and chemical hapten exposure. Each CDR3 protein is one row after TCRdb ran MiXCR on the 5' RACE reads. The repertoire holds 110,000 to 150,000 distinct CDR3 sequences, with over 3.5% as singletons. With 7 bases removed from V and 4 bases from J, the gap between germline ends came to 7 bases. CDR1 and CDR2 from the germline V gene are MNHNS and SASEGT. This CDR3 spans 12 amino acids. This clonotype occurred many times. Total RNA was isolated from whole blood that had not been fractionated. The sequence came from a female donor in good health. The V call is TRBV6-1, the J call TRBJ1-4; D unclear. The CDR3 DNA reads as TGTGCCAGCATGTGGGGTAATGAAAAACTGTTTTTT. It specifies CASMWGNEKLFF.